The 24 T cell receptor beta chains below come from one sample, sequenced in a study of T cells in Graves' hyperthyroidism and ophthalmopathy. RNA transcripts were the template for amplifying TCR beta CDR3 regions. Primed by the HTBI set, a first-round RT-PCR was run on the TCR CDR3. Via MiXCR, TCRdb re-called the multiplex PCR reads, giving one row per CDR3 protein. The table lists under 750,000 distinct CDR3 sequences, 18% of them singletons. Material for sequencing was blood. These receptor sequences come from a woman between 45 and 60 years old with Graves' hyperthyroidism that later progressed to Graves' ophthalmopathy.

This clonotype showed up just a few times. The chain links TRBV6-1 to TRBJ2-4, with 8 positions matching TRBD2. The V gene end was trimmed by 3 bases and the J gene end by 0 bases; junction bases not matched to a gene: 7. The CDR3 contains 17 residues. Germline-derived CDR1 and CDR2 are MNHNS and SASEGT. This chain's CDR3 is CASSDLSGGLAKNIQYF. CDR3 DNA sequence: TGTGCCAGCAGTGACCTCAGCGGGGGCTTAGCCAAAAACATTCAGTACTTC.

Only a few counts were recorded for this clonotype. The chain recombines TRBV5-4 with TRBJ2-1; D is perhaps TRBD2 (6 bases). Germline CDR1 SGHNT, CDR2 YYREEE (reference sequence). Trimming took off 4 bases at V and 2 bases at J, with 13 bases between the two ends. CDR3 length: 15 amino acids. The CDR3 DNA sequence: TGTGCCAGCAGCCGGAGGGATGGGACCTACAATGAGCAGTTCTTC. Its protein product is CASSRRDGTYNEQFF.

The chain joins TRBV7-2 to TRBJ1-5, with D perhaps matching TRBD1 (5 bases). V was cut by 7 bases and J by 3 bases, with 16 bases left in between. The germline V gene encodes CDR1 SGHTA and CDR2 FQGNSA. The CDR3 is 15 amino acids. CDR3 amino acids: CASTQDGTINQPQHF. CDR3 nucleotides: TGTGCCAGCACCCAAGACGGGACTATCAATCAGCCCCAGCATTTT. Based on the CDR3 plus reference TRBV7-2 and TRBJ1-5, the full variable domain is GAGVSQSPSNKVTEKGKDVELRCDPISGHTALYWYRQSLGQGLEFLIYFQGNSAPDKSGLPSDRFSAERTGGSVSTLTIQRTQQEDSAVYLCASTQDGTINQPQHFGDGTRLSIL.

There are a few counts of this clonotype. This sequence joins TRBV6-1 and TRBJ1-1; 8 bases align to TRBD1. CDR1 MNHNS and CDR2 SASEGT come from the germline V gene. V shed 4 bases and J 4 bases; nucleotides not matched to a gene: 5. The CDR3 sequence is 14 residues long. The CDR3 sequence: CASSGQGTRTEAFF. Written as DNA, the CDR3 is TGTGCCAGCAGTGGACAGGGGACGCGCACTGAAGCTTTCTTT.

The chain combines TRBV29-1 with TRBJ2-2, with TRBD2 matching over 9 bases. CDR3 length equals 18 residues. With 5 bases clipped from V and 6 bases from J, the junction kept 19 bases outside the gene matches. Per germline, CDR1 SQVTM and CDR2 ANQGSEA. In nucleotides, the CDR3 is TGCAGCGTTCTCCCCGGGGGAAGCGGGGGGATCGGTGCCGGGGAGCTGTTTTTT. Translated, it gives CSVLPGGSGGIGAGELFF.

The CDR3 DNA reads as TGTGCCAGCAGCCCCCTCGCGGGGGCCTGGGCTCAGCCCCAGCATTTT. Translating it yields CASSPLAGAWAQPQHF. The rearrangement links TRBV7-2 to TRBJ1-5, with D possibly matching TRBD1 (6 bases). The ends were cut back, 5 bases at V and 6 bases at J, with 20 bases in the middle. CDR1 is SGHTA and CDR2 is FQGNSA in the germline V gene. CDR3 length equals 16 residues.

The gene calls are TRBV12-3 or TRBV12-4 and TRBJ1-2; possibly TRBD1 for D (5 bases). V was shortened by 10 bases and J by 2 bases, with 11 bases between the two germline ends. The length of the CDR3 is 12 residues. This CDR3 reads CAILGTNYGYTF. CDR3 DNA sequence: TGTGCCATCCTCGGGACGAACTATGGCTACACCTTC.

This clonotype was counted at least ten times. The V gene is TRBV24-1, the J gene TRBJ2-7; maybe TRBD1 (6 bases). Germline V gene data show CDR1 as KGHDR and CDR2 as SFDVKD. Trimming took off 4 bases at V and 3 bases at J, with 9 bases between the two ends. The CDR3 sequence is 13 residues long. The CDR3 region is CATSDGQRYEQYF. CDR3 nucleotides: TGTGCCACCAGTGACGGACAGCGCTACGAGCAGTACTTC.

This clonotype was picked up many times. This sequence joins TRBV3-1 and TRBJ2-4; 11 bases agree with TRBD2. The J segment lost 7 bases and the V segment lost 1 base, leaving 6 bases of the junction unmatched. CDR3 length equals 16 residues. Germline CDR1 is LGHDT and CDR2 is YNNKEL (reference sequence). CDR3 loop: CASSQVLAGAGNIQYF. DNA for the CDR3: TGTGCCAGCAGCCAAGTACTAGCGGGGGCCGGGAACATTCAGTACTTC.

This clonotype was observed a handful of times. The chain employs TRBV6-1 and TRBJ2-7; possible D gene TRBD2, 5 bases. Between the trimmed V and J ends, which lost 6 bases and 0 bases, there was a span of 9 bases. Germline CDR1 MNHNS, CDR2 SASEGT. CDR3 length: 13 amino acids. CDR3 nucleotides: TGTGCCAGCAGAAGACTATCCTCCTACGAGCAGTACTTC. Its protein product is CASRRLSSYEQYF.

This sequence joins TRBV5-1 and TRBJ1-4, with TRBD1 as a possible D gene (6 bases). Trimming removed 0 bases from V and 8 bases from J, with 11 bases in between. Germline lookup yields CDR1 SGHRS and CDR2 YFSETQ. The CDR3 runs 14 residues. CDR3 nucleotides: TGCGCCAGCAGCTTGGTGGGGGCTCACGAAAAACTGTTTTTT. This encodes CASSLVGAHEKLFF.

Many counts were recorded for this clonotype. The chain couples TRBV12-3 or TRBV12-4 to TRBJ1-2; 7 bases line up with TRBD1. V shed 5 bases and J 4 bases; nucleotides not matched to a gene: 4. The CDR3 totals 13 residues. The CDR3 sequence is CASSAGTAYGYTF. The DNA of the CDR3 is TGTGCCAGCAGTGCCGGGACAGCCTATGGCTACACCTTC.

This clonotype was seen only a few times. The chain combines TRBV7-9 with TRBJ2-1; TRBD2 agrees at 11 bases. V trimming: 2 bases; J trimming: 6 bases; junction bases outside the gene matches: 3. The CDR3 extends over 15 amino acids. The germline V gene has CDR1 SEHNR and CDR2 FQNEAQ (reference sequence). This CDR3 reads CASSLSLAGVNEQFF. In DNA, the CDR3 is TGTGCCAGCAGCTTATCACTAGCGGGGGTCAATGAGCAGTTCTTC.

The J gene is TRBJ1-6, the V gene TRBV4-1; 9 positions agree with TRBD1. The V gene's germline CDR1 is MGHRA and CDR2 YSYEKL. The CDR3 length is 16 residues. The J segment lost 7 bases and the V segment lost 4 bases, leaving 8 bases of the junction unmatched. The CDR3 region is CASSRGAGQGNSPLHF. In DNA, the CDR3 is TGCGCCAGCAGCCGAGGCGCGGGACAGGGAAATTCACCCCTCCACTTT.

This clonotype was counted a few times. The chain carries TRBV5-4 and TRBJ2-1; D might be TRBD1 (5 bases). V shed 2 bases and J shed 4 bases, with 10 bases lying between them. The CDR3 runs to 14 residues. The germline gives CDR1 SGHNT, CDR2 YYREEE (reference sequence). The CDR3 is CASSLTQGYNEQFF. The CDR3 region has the DNA TGTGCCAGCAGCTTAACCCAGGGTTACAATGAGCAGTTCTTC.

Comments on this clonotype: The junction and the germline gene differ at one end; a read error may be behind it. V usage is TRBV2 and J usage is TRBJ1-1; 9 bases are shared with TRBD1. The CDR3 runs to 12 residues. Germline CDR1 SNHLY, CDR2 FYNNEI. The CDR3 sequence: CACSGQGKNAFF. CDR3 DNA sequence: TGTGCCTGCAGTGGACAGGGGAAAAACGCTTTCTTT.

The gene calls are TRBV20-1 and TRBJ2-3, with 13 bases lining up with TRBD2. CDR3 length: 19 amino acids. Germline V gene sequence: CDR1 DFQATT, CDR2 SNEGSKA (reference sequence). After removal of 5 bases from V and 0 bases from J, the junction contained 14 bases not matched to a gene. DNA of the CDR3: TGCAGTGCTTGCCCTGGACTAGCGGGAGAAACTCCTAGCACAGATACGCAGTATTTT. It yields the protein CSACPGLAGETPSTDTQYF.

J is TRBJ1-3 and V is TRBV5-4; D is ambiguous. The CDR3 consists of 14 residues. The V and J ends lost 1 base and 2 bases respectively, with 7 bases between them. CDR1 is SGHNT, CDR2 YYREEE, per germline (reference sequence). The CDR3 is CASSLTPTGNTIYF. The DNA of the CDR3 is TGTGCCAGCAGCTTGACACCTACTGGAAACACCATATATTTT.

This clonotype showed up many times. The V call is TRBV3-1, the J call TRBJ2-3, with D perhaps matching TRBD1 or TRBD2 (6 bases each). V lost 8 bases and J lost 2, with 14 bases in between. CDR1 is LGHDT, CDR2 YNNKEL, per germline (reference sequence). This CDR3 is built from 14 residues. The CDR3 DNA reads as TGTGCCAGCCGACAGGACTACGACACAGATACGCAGTATTTT. It yields the protein CASRQDYDTDTQYF.

The chain recombines TRBV20-1 with TRBJ2-1; 14 bases are a match to TRBD2. The junction had 10 bases not matched to a gene; V was cut back by 6 bases and J by 6 bases. Germline CDR1 DFQATT, CDR2 SNEGSKA (reference sequence). The CDR3 totals 16 residues. This chain's CDR3 is CSATPGLAGVLNEQFF. The CDR3 DNA follows: TGCAGTGCAACCCCGGGACTAGCGGGGGTCCTCAATGAGCAGTTCTTC.

This clonotype has more than one count but fewer than ten. As DNA, the CDR3 is TGCGCCAGCAGCTTTCTCGGGGTCTCTGGAAACACCATATATTTT. The encoded protein is CASSFLGVSGNTIYF. The rearrangement joins TRBV5-1 to TRBJ1-3; D unclear. The CDR3 consists of 15 residues. Germline V gene lookup returns CDR1 SGHRS and CDR2 YFSETQ. V lost 2 bases and J lost 0, with 9 bases in between.

This clonotype was recorded many times. The CDR3, as DNA: TGTGCCAGCAGGGACAGGGGGCGGTTTGGCTACACCTTC. Protein: CASRDRGRFGYTF. V usage is TRBV6-1 and J usage is TRBJ1-2; 11 bases are shared with TRBD1. The CDR3 totals 13 residues. Trimming took 6 bases from V and 7 from J; bases not matched to a gene: 4. CDR1 is MNHNS, CDR2 SASEGT, per germline.

At least ten counts were recorded for this clonotype. J is TRBJ2-7 and V is TRBV2; 12 positions match TRBD1. Per the germline V gene, CDR1 is SNHLY and CDR2 is FYNNEI. The V gene end was trimmed by 9 bases and the J gene end by 6 bases; junction bases not matched to a gene: 3. The CDR3 covers 12 residues. CDR3: CASRDRGPEQYF. DNA of the CDR3: TGTGCCAGTCGGGACAGGGGGCCCGAGCAGTACTTC. The full variable domain, its missing parts supplied by reference TRBV2 and TRBJ2-7, is EPEVTQTPSHQVTQMGQEVILRCVPISNHLYFYWYRQILGQKVEFLVSFYNNEISEKSEIFDDQFSVERPDGSNFTLKIRSTKLEDSAMYFCASRDRGPEQYFGPGTRLTVT.

This chain uses TRBV9 with TRBJ1-1; 9 bases match TRBD1. V shed 4 bases, J shed 3 bases, and the junction held 4 bases outside the gene matches. CDR1 SGDLS and CDR2 YYNGEE come from the germline V gene. The length of the CDR3 is 14 residues. The chain's CDR3 is CASSPGTGYTEAFF. CDR3 nucleotides: TGTGCCAGCAGCCCCGGGACAGGGTACACTGAAGCTTTCTTT.